This TCR beta chain appears in the sequencing data of a study of cytomegalovirus exposure and HLA in healthy donors. Turning to the study itself: Around 85 million unique TCR sequences came from HLA-typed donors in an early release.

This PCR relied on a set of 60 Vbeta primers and 13 Jbeta primers. Sequenced by immunoSEQ multiplex PCR; TCRdb stores in-frame clones only, minus some. The sample gives 150,000 to 200,000 clones, approximately 82% of which show up once; about 2.3% is in the top ten. Whole-study findings and limits: TRBV6-2, TRBV6-3 and some other V segments were unresolvable in 87-base-pair reads. Within the data, a cluster of highly shared sequence variants was likely a sequencing artifact.

Notes on this clone: Its antigen is not identified.

Looked up from germline, CDR1 is SQVTM and CDR2 is ANQGSEA. Trimming removed 6 bases at V and 1 base at J, with 13 bases between. This CDR3 has 14 residues. The receptor's source is a woman between 25 and 40 years old in good health and CMV-seronegative. The chain recombines TRBV29-1 with TRBJ1-3; D is possibly TRBD1 (6 bases). What was sequenced was PBMCs. CDR3 DNA sequence: TGCAGCGTAGACGGACAGAAATCTGGAAACACCATATATTTT. This translates into CSVDGQKSGNTIYF.